This T cell receptor (beta chain) was recovered during a study of beta chain features in type 1 diabetes. Study context: Patients did not differ from healthy donors in age, gender or cell yield. Whole-study results and caveats: At VDJ recombination sites, type 1 diabetes patients had fewer insertions and more deleted nucleotides.

In germline, CDR1 is SQVTM, CDR2 ANQGSEA. V lost 6 bases to trimming and J lost 1 base, with 10 bases between them. The CDR3 contains 12 residues. This clone was found a few times. Its antigen is undetermined. TCRB transcripts that were expressed got sequenced, as all of the isolated RNA had been reverse transcribed. Here immunoSEQ multiplex PCR was the method, and the copy in TCRdb shows in-frame clones only, minus some. Of 330,000 or so clones in the sample, about 20% were seen once. Using CD45RO/CCR7/CD25/CD127/CD95/CD27, CD4+ naive, central memory, regulatory and stem cell-like memory cells were sorted. In all sorted populations, purity surpassed 95%.

V is TRBV29-1 and J is TRBJ2-7, with D possibly being TRBD1 (5 bases). The specimen was naive CD4+ T cells from blood. This clonotype originated in a woman between 18 and 30 years old in good health. The DNA for the CDR3 is TGCAGCGTAGGGGTCAGATCCTACGAGCAGTACTTC. The encoded protein is CSVGVRSYEQYF.